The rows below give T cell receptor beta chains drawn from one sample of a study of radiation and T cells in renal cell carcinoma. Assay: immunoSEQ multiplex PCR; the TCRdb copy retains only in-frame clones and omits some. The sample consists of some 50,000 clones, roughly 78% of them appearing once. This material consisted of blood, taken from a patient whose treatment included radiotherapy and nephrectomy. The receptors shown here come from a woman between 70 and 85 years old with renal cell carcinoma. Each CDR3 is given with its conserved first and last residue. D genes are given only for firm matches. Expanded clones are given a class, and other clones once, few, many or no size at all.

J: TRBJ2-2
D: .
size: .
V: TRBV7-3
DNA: TGTGCCAGCCGAGGGGGGCAGAACACCGGGGAGCTGTTTTTT
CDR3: CASRGGQNTGELFF

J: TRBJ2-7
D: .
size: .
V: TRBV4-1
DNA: TGCGCCAGCGCAGCTGGAGGTCGGACTTTGGGTCATAACGAGCAGTACTTC
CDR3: CASAAGGRTLGHNEQYF

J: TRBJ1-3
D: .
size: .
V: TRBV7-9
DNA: TGTGCCAGCGGAATCTCAGCAGTCTCTGGAAACACCATATATTTT
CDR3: CASGISAVSGNTIYF

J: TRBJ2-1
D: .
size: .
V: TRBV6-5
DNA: TGTGCCAGCTCGGTGTGGCAGGGAGGTAATGAGCAGTTCTTC
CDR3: CASSVWQGGNEQFF

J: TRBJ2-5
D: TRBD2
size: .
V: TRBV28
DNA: TGTGCCAGCAGTTTTCAGGCCTTCGCGGGAGGGTTAGAGACCCAGTACTTC
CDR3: CASSFQAFAGGLETQYF

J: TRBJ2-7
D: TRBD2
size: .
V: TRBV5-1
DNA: TGCGCCAGCAGCTTGATGCTAGCGGGGGAGGAGCAGTACTTC
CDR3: CASSLMLAGEEQYF

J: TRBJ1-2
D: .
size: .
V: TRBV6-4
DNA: TGTGCCAGCAGTAATACCCCGGGCCCTTTTGAGGGCTACACCTTC
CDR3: CASSNTPGPFEGYTF

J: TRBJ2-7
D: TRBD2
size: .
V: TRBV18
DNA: TGTGCCAGCACGGCGACTAGCGGGGGGGGCGAGCAGTACTTC
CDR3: CASTATSGGGEQYF

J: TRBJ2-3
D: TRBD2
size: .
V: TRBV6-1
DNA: TGTGCCAGCAGCCTCGGGGGGGCCGCCACAGATACGCAGTATTTT
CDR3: CASSLGGAATDTQYF

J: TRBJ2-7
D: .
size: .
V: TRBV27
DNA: TGTGCCAGCAGTCCGGGACCAAGGGGCGAGCAGTACTTC
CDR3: CASSPGPRGEQYF

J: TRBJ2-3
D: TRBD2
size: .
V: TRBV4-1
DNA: TGCGCCAGCAGCCAGGGACTAGCGGGAGCAGATACGCAGTATTTT
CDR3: CASSQGLAGADTQYF

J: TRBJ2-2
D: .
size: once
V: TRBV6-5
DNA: TGTGCCAGCAGTTTTCACGGCCCTAGGCCCGGGGAGCTGTTTTTT
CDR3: CASSFHGPRPGELFF

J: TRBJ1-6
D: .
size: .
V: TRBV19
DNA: TGTGCCAGTACCGATGTGGGTAGAGAAGGGTCACCCCTCCACTTT
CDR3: CASTDVGREGSPLHF

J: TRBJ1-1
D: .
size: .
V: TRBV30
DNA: TGTGCCTGGACCCGACAGAGTAACACTGAAGCTTTCTTT
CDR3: CAWTRQSNTEAFF

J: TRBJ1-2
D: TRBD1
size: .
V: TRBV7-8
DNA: TGTGCCAGCAGCAGGCCGGGACAGATTTATGGCTACACCTTC
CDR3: CASSRPGQIYGYTF

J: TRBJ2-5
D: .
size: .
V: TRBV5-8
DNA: TGTGCCAGCAGCTTGAGACAACGCGTGGAGACCCAGTACTTC
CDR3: CASSLRQRVETQYF

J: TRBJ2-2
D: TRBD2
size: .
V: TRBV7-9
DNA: TGTGCCAGCAGCTTGGGACTAGCGGGAAAGCTTACCGGGGAGCTGTTTTTT
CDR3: CASSLGLAGKLTGELFF

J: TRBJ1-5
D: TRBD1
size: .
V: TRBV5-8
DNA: TGTGCCAGCAGCCCTCTTGCCCCGACAGGGGGCAGAAATCAGCCCCAGCATTTT
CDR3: CASSPLAPTGGRNQPQHF

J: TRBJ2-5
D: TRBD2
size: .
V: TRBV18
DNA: TGTGCCAGCTCACCGGGCGGGAGGTCCGCCGAGACCCAGTACTTC
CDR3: CASSPGGRSAETQYF

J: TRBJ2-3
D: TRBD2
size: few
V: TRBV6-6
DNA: TGTGCCAGCAGTTGGGGACTACCTTCCAGATACGCAGTATTT
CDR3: CASSWGLPSRYAVF

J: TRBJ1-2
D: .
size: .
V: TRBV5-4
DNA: TGTGCCAGCAGCCAGCGACAGACGCTTTCGGGCTACACCTTC
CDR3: CASSQRQTLSGYTF

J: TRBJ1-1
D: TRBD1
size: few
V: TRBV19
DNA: TGTGCCAGTGGACAGGGTTCCCCAGCTTTCTTT
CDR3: CASGQGSPAFF